Listed here are 27 T cell receptor beta chains from one sample, sequenced in a study of T cell responses to AZD1222 COVID-19 vaccine. TCRdb's copy holds only in-frame clones and misses some; the assay was immunoSEQ multiplex PCR. The sample lists under 50,000 clones; approximately 85% were seen once. Sequenced material: peripheral blood, taken 28 days after the second dose of the MenACWY control vaccine. These receptors all stem from an adult who received the MenACWY meningococcal vaccine as a control.

This rearrangement joins TRBV10-3 to TRBJ2-4, with D perhaps assigned TRBD1 or TRBD2 (5 bases each). V was shortened by 2 bases and J by 0 bases, with 14 bases between the two germline ends. The germline gives CDR1 ENHRY, CDR2 SYGVKD. The CDR3 has 17 amino acids. The CDR3, as DNA: TGTGCCATCAGTGAGATGGGGGATACGGGAGCCAAAAACATTCAGTACTTC. Translation gives CAISEMGDTGAKNIQYF.

The V call is TRBV30, the J call TRBJ2-7; perhaps D is TRBD1 or TRBD2 (5 bases each). The CDR3 is 12 amino acids. Trimming removed 2 bases at V and 6 bases at J, with 11 bases between. Germline-derived CDR1 and CDR2 are GTSNPN and SVGIG (reference sequence). CDR3 in DNA: TGTGCCTGGAGTTTTTATGGGGGCGAGCAGTACTTC. Encoded protein: CAWSFYGGEQYF.

This clone is classed as medium-sized. Other DNA sequences from this sample encode an identical CDR3 as well. The chain carries TRBV4-2 and TRBJ2-7; unclear D gene. The CDR3 is 12 amino acids. The ends were cut back, 0 bases at V and 3 bases at J, with 3 bases in the middle. The germline V gene has CDR1 LGHNA and CDR2 YNFKEQ. CDR3 nucleotide sequence: TGTGCCAGCAGCCAAGATAACTACGAGCAGTACTTC. Residues: CASSQDNYEQYF.

The CDR3 DNA reads as TGTGCCAGCAGCTTCCCGGGAAACACCATATATTTT. Amino acids: CASSFPGNTIYF. This chain joins TRBV3-1 (or the pseudogene TRBV3-2) and TRBJ1-3; D is uncertain. CDR1 is LGHDT, CDR2 YNNKEL, per germline (reference sequence). The CDR3 extends over 12 amino acids. Trimming left V 5 bases short and J 4 bases short, with 6 bases between.

The rearrangement joins TRBV5-4 to TRBJ2-1; D unresolved. The CDR3 spans 15 residues. Trimming left V 3 bases short and J 8 bases short, with 18 bases between. CDR1 is SGHNT, CDR2 YYREEE, per germline (reference sequence). The CDR3 is CASSSFGALSHEQFF. The CDR3 nucleotides are TGTGCCAGCAGCTCTTTTGGAGCCCTTTCGCATGAGCAGTTCTTC. The whole variable domain, remainder taken from reference TRBV5-4 and TRBJ2-1, is ETGVTQSPTHLIKTRGQQVTLRCSSQSGHNTVSWYQQALGQGPQFIFQYYREEENGRGNFPPRFSGLQFPNYSSELNVNALELDDSALYLCASSSFGALSHEQFFGPGTRLTVL.

This clone was counted a single time. The chain carries TRBV28 and TRBJ1-2; 9 bases agree with TRBD1. The CDR3 contains 15 residues. The V segment lost 2 bases and the J segment 8 bases; nucleotides outside the gene matches: 9. Germline V CDR1 and CDR2: MDHEN, SYDVKM. CDR3 nucleotides: TGTGCCAGCAGTTTAGGTCTGGGACAGGGCGGCGGCTACACCTTC. Encoded protein: CASSLGLGQGGGYTF.

The V call is TRBV30, the J call TRBJ1-5; weak D call: TRBD1 (6 bases). CDR3 length: 14 residues. The germline V and J ends were trimmed by 0 bases and 6 bases, with 12 bases remaining between them. Looked up from germline, CDR1 is GTSNPN and CDR2 is SVGIG (reference sequence). The CDR3 region has the DNA TGTGCCTGGAGTGTACTCAGGGGCAGTCAGCCCCAGCATTTT. Residues: CAWSVLRGSQPQHF. Together with reference TRBV30 and TRBJ1-5, the CDR3 gives the full variable domain: SQTIHQWPATLVQPVGSPLSLECTVEGTSNPNLYWYRQAAGRGLQLLFYSVGIGQISSEVPQNLSASRPQDRQFILSSKKLLLSDSGFYLCAWSVLRGSQPQHFGDGTRLSIL.

The CDR3, as DNA: TGTGCCAGCAGCCGGACCAAAGATAACTATGGCTACACCTTC. Translated, it gives CASSRTKDNYGYTF. The chain couples TRBV3-1 (or the pseudogene TRBV3-2) to TRBJ1-2; no clear D gene. The CDR3 spans 14 residues. Trimming removed 4 bases at V and 1 base at J, with 10 bases between. Germline-derived CDR1 and CDR2 are LGHDT and YNNKEL (reference sequence).

The chain links TRBV18 to TRBJ1-5, with 7 bases lining up with TRBD1. The CDR3 extends over 13 amino acids. Germline V gene lookup returns CDR1 KGHSH and CDR2 LQKENI. With 3 bases clipped from V and 5 bases from J, the junction kept 1 base outside the gene matches. The CDR3, as DNA: TGTGCCAGCTCACCCGACAGGGATCAGCCCCAGCATTTT. Its protein is CASSPDRDQPQHF.

The rearrangement joins TRBV5-1 to TRBJ1-6; D possibly corresponds to TRBD1 (6 bases). Germline V gene lookup returns CDR1 SGHRS and CDR2 YFSETQ. V was cut by 0 bases and J by 10 bases, with 11 bases left in between. The CDR3 is 14 residues long. DNA of the CDR3: TGCGCCAGCAGCTTGGGGGACACCAGCTCACCCCTCCACTTT. Protein: CASSLGDTSSPLHF.

The chain joins TRBV5-4 to TRBJ2-2, with D uncertain. Deletions cut 4 bases from V and 1 base from J, with 14 bases between. Germline CDR1 is SGHNT and CDR2 is YYREEE (reference sequence). This CDR3 is 16 amino acids long. CDR3 sequence: CASSGNGSKNTGELFF. The CDR3 region has the DNA TGTGCCAGCAGCGGCAACGGATCAAAGAACACCGGGGAGCTGTTTTTT.

The rearrangement links TRBV4-1 to TRBJ2-3, with 7 bases matching TRBD2. The CDR3 sequence is 16 residues long. Germline V gene sequence: CDR1 MGHRA, CDR2 YSYEKL. Trimming at V came to 2 bases and at J to 0 bases, leaving 5 bases not matched to a gene. The CDR3 is CASSQTLSGSTDTQYF. CDR3 DNA: TGCGCCAGCAGCCAAACCCTTAGCGGGAGCACAGATACGCAGTATTTT.

The rearrangement uses TRBV7-9 and TRBJ2-2, with D possibly matching TRBD2 (5 bases). The CDR3 spans 12 residues. Looked up from germline, CDR1 is SEHNR and CDR2 is FQNEAQ (reference sequence). V was cut by 7 bases and J by 8 bases, with 11 bases left in between. This CDR3 is CASTPPGGELFF. DNA for the CDR3: TGTGCCAGCACCCCCCCGGGGGGGGAGCTGTTTTTT.

The chain has TRBV27 and TRBJ2-7, with 12 bases fitting TRBD2. The CDR3 has 15 residues. Trimming cost V 7 bases and J 3 bases; bases outside gene matches: 7. Germline CDR1 reads MNHEY; CDR2 reads SMNVEV (reference sequence). The CDR3 nucleotides read TGTGCCAGCACCAAAGGACTAGCGGGGCACTACGAGCAGTACTTC. Protein sequence: CASTKGLAGHYEQYF.

The CDR3 DNA reads as TGTGCCAGCAGTATGACAGGGACTGACGAGCAGTACTTC. Its translation: CASSMTGTDEQYF. The V call is TRBV6-5, the J call TRBJ2-7; perhaps TRBD1 as D (7 bases). This CDR3 is 13 amino acids long. V lost 5 bases and J lost 5, with 13 bases in between. Germline loops: CDR1 MNHEY, CDR2 SVGAGI.

The V call is TRBV6-1, the J call TRBJ2-1; 8 bases are shared with TRBD2. The V gene's germline CDR1 is MNHNS and CDR2 SASEGT. V lost 6 bases and J lost 6; bases outside the gene matches: 4. This CDR3 comprises 13 residues. CDR3 sequence (DNA): TGTGCCAGCAGCCGGACTAGCACCAATGAGCAGTTCTTC. Translated, it gives CASSRTSTNEQFF.

V usage is TRBV7-9 and J usage is TRBJ2-3, with D tentatively TRBD2 (5 bases). The CDR3 extends over 16 amino acids. From germline, CDR1 is SEHNR and CDR2 FQNEAQ (reference sequence). Trimming removed 1 base from V and 4 bases from J, with 15 bases in between. The CDR3 reads CASSLGELVRSDTQYF. The DNA for the CDR3 is TGTGCCAGCAGCTTAGGCGAACTAGTAAGGTCAGATACGCAGTATTTT.

V gene TRBV7-3 combines with J gene TRBJ2-2; D is unclear. Germline V lookup: CDR1 SGHTA, CDR2 FQGTGA. The CDR3 is made up of 13 amino acids. Trimming removed 1 base at V and 5 bases at J, with 5 bases between. The CDR3 DNA is TGTGCCAGCAGCTTAATAGTTACCGGGGAGCTGTTTTTT. Its translation is CASSLIVTGELFF.

The gene calls are TRBV28 and TRBJ2-5; 8 positions agree with TRBD2. CDR3 length: 12 residues. The germline V gene encodes CDR1 MDHEN and CDR2 SYDVKM. The ends lost 8 bases at V and 5 bases at J; junction bases unmatched: 4. CDR3 sequence (DNA): TGTGCCAGCTGTAGCGGGACGGAGACCCAGTACTTC. Its protein is CASCSGTETQYF.

As regards this clone: One junction end does not reproduce the germline sequence, and a read error may be involved. This chain uses TRBV7-3 with TRBJ2-1; 7 positions agree with TRBD2. The CDR3 covers 16 residues. The V gene's germline CDR1 is SGHTA and CDR2 FQGTGA. The CDR3 sequence: CASSLTGASGYNEQFF. The CDR3 nucleotides read TGTGCCAGCAGCCTAACCGGGGCTAGCGGCTACAATGAGCAGTTCTTC.

The CDR3 DNA reads as TGCGCCAGCAGCTACCATAGCGGGAGGGCCCTCGACGAGCAGTACTTC. Encoded protein: CASSYHSGRALDEQYF. The rearrangement uses TRBV4-1 and TRBJ2-7; the match to TRBD2 covers 11 bases. Germline V CDR1 and CDR2: MGHRA, YSYEKL. J gave up 5 bases and V 5 bases, and 11 bases lay outside the gene matches. This CDR3 has 16 amino acids.

The V call is TRBV30, the J call TRBJ1-4; TRBD1 agrees at 8 bases. The CDR3 has 15 residues. Germline assignment: CDR1 GTSNPN and CDR2 SVGIG (reference sequence). V gave up 2 bases and J gave up 8 bases; unmatched junction bases: 10. This chain's CDR3 is CAWSPQRGQAEKLFF. CDR3 DNA sequence: TGTGCCTGGAGTCCCCAACGGGGACAGGCGGAAAAACTGTTTTTT.

V gene TRBV3-1 (or the pseudogene TRBV3-2) combines with J gene TRBJ2-3, with 7 bases fitting TRBD2. The V and J ends lost 1 base and 4 bases, in that order; junction bases with no gene match: 11. Germline V gene data show CDR1 as LGHDT and CDR2 as YNNKEL (reference sequence). There are 17 residues in the CDR3. CDR3 nucleotide sequence: TGTGCCAGCAGCCAAGGTCCGGCGGGAGCGGGCCCAGATACGCAGTATTTT. Its protein is CASSQGPAGAGPDTQYF.

Regarding this clone: This CDR3 is also generated by other DNA sequences in the sample. The rearrangement joins TRBV28 to TRBJ1-1; no clear D. The V end was cut by 4 bases, the J end by 4 bases, with 13 bases between. Germline CDR1 and CDR2: MDHEN and SYDVKM. The CDR3 length is 14 residues. Written as DNA, the CDR3 is TGTGCCAGCAGTTCTCCCGGCCGGGGCACTGAAGCTTTCTTT. Translated: CASSSPGRGTEAFF.

V and J are TRBV30 and TRBJ1-2; 8 nucleotides agree with TRBD1. The CDR3 consists of 13 residues. Per germline, CDR1 GTSNPN and CDR2 SVGIG (reference sequence). J gave up 4 bases and V 5 bases, and 6 bases lay outside the gene matches. The CDR3 protein is CAWDPGQAYGYTF. CDR3 DNA sequence: TGTGCCTGGGATCCGGGACAGGCCTATGGCTACACCTTC.

CDR3 sequence (DNA): TGTGCCAGCAGTCGGGGGCGGGAATCTTTCTTT. Translated: CASSRGRESFF. The chain is built from TRBV7-9 and TRBJ1-1, with D possibly matching TRBD1 (6 bases). Germline-derived CDR1 and CDR2 are SEHNR and FQNEAQ (reference sequence). The CDR3 sequence is 11 residues long. With 6 bases removed from V and 12 bases from J, the gap between germline ends came to 14 bases.

The chain links TRBV4-1 to TRBJ1-3; no firm D call. The V gene's germline CDR1 is MGHRA and CDR2 YSYEKL. Trimming left V 4 bases short and J 4 bases short, with 14 bases between. The CDR3 runs to 15 residues. CDR3 in amino acids: CASSRGPSSGNTIYF. CDR3 DNA sequence: TGCGCCAGCAGCCGGGGTCCGTCGTCGGGAAACACCATATATTTT.